Following are 14 T cell receptor beta chains from one sample sequenced in a study of beta chain features in type 1 diabetes (dated by TCRdb to 2017 to 2018). Overall study results and their limits: In all four CD4+ subsets, TCRB CDR3 length was moderately but significantly shorter in type 1 diabetes patients.

These receptors have no identified antigens. Receptors were amplified or captured by the immunoSEQ multiplex PCR assay. All of the isolated RNA was reverse transcribed with the High Capacity cDNA Reverse Transcription Kit, so expressed TCRB transcripts were sequenced. In its TCRdb copy, this immuneACCESS table keeps in-frame sequences only and misses some clones. Where compared with another copy, unresolved V genes explain less than half of these, and the others have no known cause. This sample comprises 300,000 or so clones, around an eighth of them detected only once. The ten largest clones add up to about 0.015% of the sample. Material for sequencing was naive CD4+ T cells from blood. The cell subset or site label here, explained by the study, means: true naive CD4+ T cells. These receptors were collected from a man between 25 and 39 years old with type 1 diabetes.

The genes are TRBV9 and TRBJ2-5, with D perhaps TRBD1 (5 bases). The CDR3 runs 15 residues. The ends were cut back, 0 bases at V and 5 bases at J, with 14 bases in the middle. The germline CDR1 and CDR2 sequences are SGDLS and YYNGEE. CDR3 residues: CASSVGSGKGETQYF. For the CDR3, the DNA is TGTGCCAGCAGCGTAGGCTCAGGGAAGGGTGAGACCCAGTACTTC.

Only a few counts were recorded for this clone. The chain recombines TRBV7-2 with TRBJ2-2; 7 positions match TRBD2. Per the germline V gene, CDR1 is SGHTA and CDR2 is FQGNSA. V shed 8 bases and J 4 bases; nucleotides not matched to a gene: 7. The CDR3 covers 14 residues. CDR3 sequence (DNA): TGTGCCAGCGGGCGGGAGCAGGGCACCGGGGAGCTGTTTTTT. Translating it yields CASGREQGTGELFF.

V is TRBV9 and J is TRBJ2-3, with 7 bases identical to TRBD1. Trimming removed 4 bases from V and 2 bases from J; junction bases left unmatched: 13. The CDR3 has 17 amino acids. The germline V gene has CDR1 SGDLS and CDR2 YYNGEE. The CDR3 is CASSSRGTVLFTDTQYF. CDR3 DNA: TGTGCCAGCAGCTCCAGAGGGACAGTCCTATTCACAGATACGCAGTATTTT.

J is TRBJ2-5 and V is TRBV28; 8 bases are a match to TRBD2. CDR1 MDHEN and CDR2 SYDVKM come from the germline V gene. The CDR3 has 14 residues. V trimming: 5 bases; J trimming: 5 bases; junction bases outside the gene matches: 7. CDR3 nucleotide sequence: TGTGCCAGCAGTGCTTCGCCGGGAGGGGAGACCCAGTACTTC. Protein: CASSASPGGETQYF.

A word on this clone: Other DNA sequences within the sample encode an identical CDR3. The chain uses TRBV28 and TRBJ1-2, with a possible D match to TRBD1 (6 bases). The CDR3 is 12 residues long. The V gene lost 4 bases and the J gene lost 4 bases, with 7 bases spanning the gap. Per the germline V gene, CDR1 is MDHEN and CDR2 is SYDVKM. CDR3 sequence reads: CASSSGVYGYTF. The CDR3 nucleotides are TGTGCCAGCAGTTCAGGGGTCTATGGCTACACCTTC.

This clone was counted only a few times. V is TRBV6-6 and J is TRBJ1-2, with TRBD1 identical over 7 bases. CDR1 and CDR2 (germline): MNHNY, SVGAGI (reference sequence). V gave up 5 bases and J gave up 8 bases; unmatched junction bases: 8. The CDR3 totals 13 residues. In DNA form, the CDR3 reads TGTGCCAGCAGTCTCCTTACAGGGGTCGGCTACACCTTC. It is translated as CASSLLTGVGYTF.

Worth noting for this clone: At one end, the junction sequence differs from germline, possibly due to a read error. The chain couples TRBV7-9 to TRBJ2-7; D perhaps matches TRBD2 (5 bases). The CDR3 has 11 residues. Germline V gives CDR1 SEHNR, CDR2 FQNEAQ (reference sequence). The CDR3 here is CASSSGAGLHF. Here the CDR3 DNA reads TGTGCCAGCAGCTCGGGCGCGGGTCTCCACTTC.

This rearrangement joins TRBV6-5 to TRBJ1-1, with 10 nucleotides matching TRBD1. Trimming at V came to 2 bases and at J to 4 bases, leaving 1 base not matched to a gene. Per germline, CDR1 MNHEY and CDR2 SVGAGI. This CDR3 is built from 14 residues. CDR3 bases: TGTGCCAGCAGTTACAGGACAGGGGGCACTGAAGCTTTCTTT. The encoded protein is CASSYRTGGTEAFF.

This chain joins TRBV14 and TRBJ2-1, with D hard to call. The CDR3 runs 15 residues. V lost 1 base to trimming and J lost 1 base, with 8 bases between them. Germline V gene data show CDR1 as SGHDN and CDR2 as FVKESK. The CDR3 DNA sequence: TGTGCCAGCAGCCAAGGTAGTTTATCCTACAATGAGCAGTTCTTC. Residues: CASSQGSLSYNEQFF.

This clone was observed a handful of times. The CDR3 coding sequence is TGTGCCAGCAGGCCTACAGGGTCCTACGAGCAGTACTTC. It yields the protein CASRPTGSYEQYF. V is TRBV28 and J is TRBJ2-7; TRBD1 is a possible D gene (6 bases). The germline V gene has CDR1 MDHEN and CDR2 SYDVKM. Trimming cost V 6 bases and J 1 base, with 10 bases left between them. The CDR3 loop spans 13 amino acids.

The CDR3 sequence is CASEGAGATDTQYF. CDR3 DNA: TGTGCCAGCGAGGGGGCAGGGGCCACAGATACGCAGTATTTT. The chain links TRBV7-9 to TRBJ2-3; TRBD1 matches at 7 bases. Germline CDR1 SEHNR, CDR2 FQNEAQ (reference sequence). V was pared by 8 bases and J by 2 bases, with 7 bases of the junction left unmatched. CDR3 length: 14 residues.

This clone appeared a few times. The chain recombines TRBV4-3 with TRBJ1-2; TRBD1 matches at 9 bases. Germline assignment: CDR1 LGHNA and CDR2 YSLEER. J was trimmed by 5 bases and V by 5 bases; bases with no gene match: 6. The CDR3 runs to 14 residues. Written as DNA, the CDR3 is TGCGCCAGCAGCAAGTCGACAGGGGGTTATGGCTACACCTTC. It translates to CASSKSTGGYGYTF.

This clone was found a few times. This sequence joins TRBV28 and TRBJ1-5; 9 bases map to TRBD1. V trimming: 6 bases; J trimming: 2 bases; junction bases outside the gene matches: 5. The CDR3 length is 15 residues. The germline CDR1 and CDR2 sequences are MDHEN and SYDVKM. CDR3: CASRIGDRGNQPQHF. Written as DNA, the CDR3 is TGTGCCAGCAGGATTGGGGACAGGGGCAATCAGCCCCAGCATTTT.

This clone has a handful of counts. The rearrangement links TRBV6-5 to TRBJ2-7; D is unresolved. Germline lookup yields CDR1 MNHEY and CDR2 SVGAGI. The V gene lost 0 bases and the J gene lost 1 base, with 7 bases spanning the gap. The CDR3 is 14 residues long. CDR3 nucleotides: TGTGCCAGCAGTTACTCTCGTAGTTCCTACGAGCAGTACTTC. It yields the protein CASSYSRSSYEQYF.